One sample yielded the 21 T cell receptor beta chains listed below, sequenced in a study of T cell clusters in autoimmune cytopenias. One tube held mixed TRB-A and TRB-B primer pools for touch-down PCR. TCRdb reanalyzed the multiplex PCR reads, giving one entry per CDR3 protein sequence and no DNA. This sample lists more than 5,500 distinct CDR3 sequences; its ten largest clones have approximately 5.5%. Each sample's input was approximately 0.25 ug genomic DNA, 38,000 or so genome equivalents. These data were also reused for a study on T cell repertoires in aging, cancer and after chemotherapy.

The sample taken for sequencing was peripheral blood. The receptors were gathered from a human donor in good health.

By frequency, this clonotype registers medium-sized. The gene calls are TRBV19 and TRBJ1-2. Germline CDR1 is LNHDA and CDR2 is SQIVND (reference sequence). CDR3 length: 12 amino acids. The chain's CDR3 is CASSISGHGYTF.

Measured by frequency, this clonotype is medium-sized (0.01 to 0.1%). The CDR3 loop reads CASSPGTGPGEQYF. V gene TRBV5-4 combines with J gene TRBJ2-7; TCRdb returns TRBD1, unconfirmable since there is no DNA. The CDR3 is 14 residues long. Germline CDR1 reads SGHNT; CDR2 reads YYREEE (reference sequence). The full variable domain, in which reference TRBV5-4 and TRBJ2-7 provide the parts outside the CDR3, is ETGVTQSPTHLIKTRGQQVTLRCSSQSGHNTVSWYQQALGQGPQFIFQYYREEENGRGNFPPRFSGLQFPNYSSELNVNALELDDSALYLCASSPGTGPGEQYFGPGTRLTVT.

In terms of frequency, this clonotype is medium-sized (0.01 to 0.1%). The J gene is TRBJ1-4, the V gene TRBV19; checking the TCRdb D call of TRBD1 is not possible without DNA. The germline gives CDR1 LNHDA, CDR2 SQIVND (reference sequence). The CDR3 consists of 16 residues. Here the CDR3 reads CASRVGGVRRNEKLFF.

The chain recombines TRBV12-3 or TRBV12-4 with TRBJ1-4; there is no DNA to check the TCRdb D call of TRBD1. This CDR3 has 14 residues. The CDR3: CASSLTVPNEKLFF.

By frequency, this clonotype is medium-sized. The chain's CDR3 is CASSLTGGSNQPQHF. The chain carries TRBV6-5 and TRBJ1-5; the D call from TCRdb, TRBD1, cannot be confirmed without DNA. There are 15 residues in the CDR3. CDR1 and CDR2 (germline): MNHEY, SVGAGI.

This clonotype is called medium-sized (0.01 to 0.1%) based on its frequency. This sequence joins TRBV19 and TRBJ2-2; TCRdb indicates TRBD1, and absent DNA this call remains unverified. This CDR3 comprises 15 residues. Germline CDR1 LNHDA, CDR2 SQIVND (reference sequence). The CDR3 reads CARATGGKGTGELFF.

V gene TRBV4-3 combines with J gene TRBJ2-1. Germline V CDR1 and CDR2: LGHNA, YSLEER. There are 15 residues in the CDR3. CDR3 amino acids: CASSQDWSSYNEQFF.

This chain links TRBV5-1 with TRBJ1-1. CDR3 length: 13 amino acids. Per germline, CDR1 SGHRS and CDR2 YFSETQ. This chain's CDR3 is CASSLAGFTEAFF.

The chain employs TRBV7-2 and TRBJ2-2; no DNA is available, so the TRBD1 call from TCRdb remains unchecked. The CDR3 contains 14 residues. CDR1 and CDR2 from the germline V gene are SGHTA and FQGNSA. CDR3 amino acids: CASSQDRYTGELFF.

The V gene is TRBV5-4, the J gene TRBJ1-1. The CDR3 sequence is 14 residues long. Looked up from germline, CDR1 is SGHNT and CDR2 is YYREEE (reference sequence). CDR3: CASSLDREDTEAFF.

This rearrangement joins TRBV5-1 to TRBJ1-5; the TCRdb D gene call, TRBD1, has no DNA to confirm it. The CDR3 covers 13 residues. Germline loops: CDR1 SGHRS, CDR2 YFSETQ. The CDR3 here is CASRQGHNQPQHF.

This chain connects TRBV7-2 to TRBJ2-7. The CDR3 has 13 residues. Germline V gene lookup returns CDR1 SGHTA and CDR2 FQGNSA. CDR3 protein: CASSLDSNYEQYF. Combining the CDR3 with reference TRBV7-2 and TRBJ2-7 gives the whole variable domain GAGVSQSPSNKVTEKGKDVELRCDPISGHTALYWYRQSLGQGLEFLIYFQGNSAPDKSGLPSDRFSAERTGGSVSTLTIQRTQQEDSAVYLCASSLDSNYEQYFGPGTRLTVT.

According to its frequency, this clonotype is medium-sized. The gene calls are TRBV6-2 or TRBV6-3 and TRBJ2-3. Germline V gene lookup returns CDR1 MNHEY and CDR2 SVGEGT. The CDR3 has 16 residues. The CDR3 here is CASSYSGTSSTDTQYF.

V usage is TRBV7-3 and J usage is TRBJ1-1; TCRdb designates TRBD1, a call that cannot be tested without DNA. Germline V CDR1 and CDR2: SGHTA, FQGTGA. The CDR3 totals 13 residues. The CDR3 loop reads CASSPGAYTEAFF.

By frequency, this clonotype registers medium-sized. The genes are TRBV6-2 or TRBV6-3 and TRBJ2-3; TCRdb proposes TRBD1, but this gene call is untestable without DNA. The germline V gene has CDR1 MNHEY and CDR2 SVGEGT. This CDR3 spans 17 amino acids. CDR3 protein: CASSWGRQGRGSDTQYF.

V is TRBV24-1 and J is TRBJ2-5; TCRdb proposes TRBD1, but this gene call is untestable without DNA. Germline assignment: CDR1 KGHDR and CDR2 SFDVKD. The CDR3 loop spans 13 amino acids. CDR3 residues: CATKDGGGETQYF.

This clonotype is deemed medium-sized by its frequency. This sequence joins TRBV5-1 and TRBJ2-2; TCRdb reports TRBD2, a call that lacks DNA to check it against. Germline V gene sequence: CDR1 SGHRS, CDR2 YFSETQ. The CDR3 length is 19 residues. The CDR3 sequence is CASSLDGSSSGGNTGELFF.

This clonotype ranks as medium-sized in terms of frequency. The genes are TRBV19 and TRBJ2-5. The germline V gene has CDR1 LNHDA and CDR2 SQIVND (reference sequence). This CDR3 comprises 13 residues. Here the CDR3 reads CASSTVAKETQYF.

This clonotype is identified as medium-sized from frequency. This chain joins TRBV5-1 and TRBJ2-2. Germline V CDR1 and CDR2: SGHRS, YFSETQ. This CDR3 is 15 amino acids long. The CDR3 reads CASSAVLANTGELFF.

This clonotype is labeled medium-sized based on frequency. V usage is TRBV6-2 or TRBV6-3 and J usage is TRBJ2-5; there is no DNA to check the TCRdb D call of TRBD1. Per germline, CDR1 MNHEY and CDR2 SVGEGT. This CDR3 contains 15 residues. CDR3 in amino acids: CASRETGTRQETQYF.

Judged by frequency, this clonotype is medium-sized (0.01 to 0.1%). This rearrangement joins TRBV6-5 to TRBJ1-2; no DNA is available, so the TRBD1 call from TCRdb remains unchecked. The germline CDR1 and CDR2 sequences are MNHEY and SVGAGI. The CDR3 contains 13 residues. This chain's CDR3 is CASSFRQGGGYTF.